This T cell receptor (beta chain) is drawn from a study of shared clonotypes between healthy human individuals. The germline V gene encodes CDR1 MDHEN and CDR2 SYDVKM. The CDR3 runs to 14 residues. V was cut by 3 bases and J by 9 bases, with 14 bases left in between. Method: immunoSEQ multiplex PCR; TCRdb's copy keeps in-frame clones and lacks some. Seen here are over 750,000 clones, about 97% observed once, and the top ten hold about 0.21%. It was CD45RO-negative cells, positively selected for CCR7, that made up naive CD8 cells, with terminally differentiated effector memory CD45RA+ cells excluded. The V gene is TRBV28, the J gene TRBJ2-2, with a possible D match to TRBD1 (6 bases). Sequencing was performed on naive CD8+ T cells sorted from blood. The TCR was taken from a man in his thirties or forties in good health. CDR3 in amino acids: CASSFRGLRRELFF. CDR3 nucleotides: TGTGCCAGCAGTTTCAGGGGATTGCGCCGGGAGCTGTTTTTT. Drawing the rest from reference TRBV28 and TRBJ2-2, the complete variable domain is DVKVTQSSRYLVKRTGEKVFLECVQDMDHENMFWYRQDPGLGLRLIYFSYDVKMKEKGDIPEGYSVSREKKERFSLILESASTNQTSMYLCASSFRGLRRELFFGEGSRLTVL.